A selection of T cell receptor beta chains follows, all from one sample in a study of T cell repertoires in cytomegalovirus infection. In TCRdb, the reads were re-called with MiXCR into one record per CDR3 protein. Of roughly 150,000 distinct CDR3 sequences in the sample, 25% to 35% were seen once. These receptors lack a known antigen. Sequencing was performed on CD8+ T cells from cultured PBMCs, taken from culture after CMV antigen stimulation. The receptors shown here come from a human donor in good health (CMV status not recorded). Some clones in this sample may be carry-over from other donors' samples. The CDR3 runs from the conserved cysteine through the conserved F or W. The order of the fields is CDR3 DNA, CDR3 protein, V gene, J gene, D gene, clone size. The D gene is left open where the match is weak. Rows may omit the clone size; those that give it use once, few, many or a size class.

TGTGCCATCAGTGAGGCCGGGATCTACTACAATGAGCAGTTCTTC	CAISEAGIYYNEQFF	TRBV10-3	TRBJ2-1	NA	NA
TGTGCCAGCAGTCCCAGGGCCCCCCAGCCCCAGCATTTT	CASSPRAPQPQHF	TRBV6-5	TRBJ1-5	NA	NA
TGTGCCAGCAGTTTAGGGTGGGGCTCCTACAATGAGCAGTTCTTC	CASSLGWGSYNEQFF	TRBV28	TRBJ2-1	NA	NA
TGCAGTGCTAGAGATTTATGGGGGCCCCAGGGGAACTATGGCTACACCTTC	CSARDLWGPQGNYGYTF	TRBV20-1	TRBJ1-2	NA	NA
TGTGCCAGCAGCTCTGCTCTCGGGGGGCACAATGAGCAGTTCTTC	CASSSALGGHNEQFF	TRBV5-6	TRBJ2-1	NA	NA
TGTGCCAGTACCTTCAGCGGGGACCCCCGCGAGCAGTACTTC	CASTFSGDPREQYF	TRBV19	TRBJ2-7	TRBD2	few
TGTGCCAGCAGCCCCCTTGGGGAGACCCAGTACTTC	CASSPLGETQYF	TRBV7-4	TRBJ2-5	NA	NA
TGTGCCAGCAGCTTAGGACAGGGGATTGGGTACGAGCAGTACTTC	CASSLGQGIGYEQYF	TRBV7-6	TRBJ2-7	TRBD1	few
TGTGCCAGCAGTTTATACCAGGGGGGAATGGATACGCAGTATTTT	CASSLYQGGMDTQYF	TRBV27	TRBJ2-3	NA	few
TGTGCCAGCAGGTCGACAGGGGGATATGGGGAGACCCAGTACTTC	CASRSTGGYGETQYF	TRBV12-3/TRBV12-4	TRBJ2-5	TRBD1	few
TGTGCCAGCAGAATCAGGGTCGGGTTGGAGACCCAGTACTTC	CASRIRVGLETQYF	TRBV5-6	TRBJ2-5	NA	few
TGTGCCAGCAGCTCGGGTCCGGGGAGCAATCAGCCCCAGCATTTT	CASSSGPGSNQPQHF	TRBV5-3	TRBJ1-5	NA	NA
TGTGCCAGCAGCGTAGGAGGGGGAGGGGCTGAAGCTTTCTTT	CASSVGGGGAEAFF	TRBV9	TRBJ1-1	NA	many
TGTGCCAGCAGCTTAGGTCCGGGGATGAACACTGAAGCTTTCTTT	CASSLGPGMNTEAFF	TRBV7-6	TRBJ1-1	NA	few
TGTGCCAGCAGCCCGCGAGTAGGTTCCTACGAGCAGTACTTC	CASSPRVGSYEQYF	TRBV28	TRBJ2-7	NA	NA
TGTGCCAGCAGTTGGACTGGGGAAGGCTATGAGCAGTTCTTC	CASSWTGEGYEQFF	TRBV27	TRBJ2-1	NA	few
TGTGCCAGCAGCTCGACGGTTTACAATGAGCAGTTCTTC	CASSSTVYNEQFF	TRBV7-8	TRBJ2-1	NA	NA
TGTGCCATCAGTGGACAGAGCTCCTACAATGAGCAGTTCTTC	CAISGQSSYNEQFF	TRBV10-3	TRBJ2-1	NA	NA
TGTGCCAGCAATTCCCTAGACAGGGGCATATACAATGAGCAGTTCTTC	CASNSLDRGIYNEQFF	TRBV12-3/TRBV12-4	TRBJ2-1	TRBD1	NA
TGTGCCTGGAGTGGATCGGTGAACACTGAAGCTTTCTTT	CAWSGSVNTEAFF	TRBV30	TRBJ1-1	NA	NA
TGTGCCAGCAGACAAGAGGTATATGATTCCAATGAGCAGTTCTTC	CASRQEVYDSNEQFF	TRBV28	TRBJ2-1	NA	few
TGTGCCAGCAGCGGCTCACGGCTGTGGACAGATACGCAGTATTTT	CASSGSRLWTDTQYF	TRBV5-6	TRBJ2-3	NA	NA
TGCAGTGCTAGTACCCTAGCGGGGGAGCCTTACAATGAGCAGTTCTTC	CSASTLAGEPYNEQFF	TRBV20-1	TRBJ2-1	TRBD2	few
TGTGCCAGCAGTTACTCGAAATCGGGGGCCCAGTACTTC	CASSYSKSGAQYF	TRBV6-6	TRBJ2-5	NA	NA
TGTGCCAGCAGTTTGAGTCGACAGGGAGGGGAAAAACTGTTTTTT	CASSLSRQGGEKLFF	TRBV28	TRBJ1-4	TRBD1	few
TGTGCCAGCAGCGCTAAGGGCTACTATGGCTACACCTTC	CASSAKGYYGYTF	TRBV6-1	TRBJ1-2	NA	many
TGTGCCAGGAGCTGGATCCCGGGGCGGGAGAACTCCTACGAGCAGTACTTC	CARSWIPGRENSYEQYF	TRBV7-2	TRBJ2-7	TRBD2	NA
TGTGCCAGCAGCGCCGGACAGGGAAAAGTTCAATTC	CASSAGQGKVQF	TRBV9	TRBJ2-1	TRBD1	NA
TGTGCCAGTAGTAGCTCGGGGGAAGTGGGCACCGGGGAGCTGTTTTTT	CASSSSGEVGTGELFF	TRBV19	TRBJ2-2	NA	few
TGTGCCAGTCGCCGGGGGGCCGGCGAATACAATGAGCAGTTCTTC	CASRRGAGEYNEQFF	TRBV6-5	TRBJ2-1	NA	NA
TGTGCCAGCAGCTCCCAGGGGGGTAGGCAAGAGACCCAGTACTTC	CASSSQGGRQETQYF	TRBV7-2	TRBJ2-5	NA	NA
TGTGCCAGCAGGAACGACTGGAGCTCCTACAATGAGCAGTTCTTC	CASRNDWSSYNEQFF	TRBV2	TRBJ2-1	NA	NA
TGTGCCAGCAGCACCGGACAGGGTGGTAATGAAAAACTGTTTTTT	CASSTGQGGNEKLFF	TRBV7-2	TRBJ1-4	TRBD1	many
TGTGCCACCAGTGACCGATATGTTGAAAAACTGTTTTTT	CATSDRYVEKLFF	TRBV24-1	TRBJ1-4	NA	NA
TGTGCCAGCAGCTTAGTCGGGACTGGAAACACCATATATTTT	CASSLVGTGNTIYF	TRBV7-2	TRBJ1-3	NA	many
TGCGCCAGCAGCCTGAGGGGGGGTCTGATATACGAGCAGTACTTC	CASSLRGGLIYEQYF	TRBV5-1	TRBJ2-7	NA	NA
TGTGCCAGCAGCCCTGGTATGGAGACCCAGTACTTC	CASSPGMETQYF	TRBV7-9	TRBJ2-5	NA	NA
TGTGCCAGCAGTGAATCGGGGGACTACAATGAGCAGTTCTTC	CASSESGDYNEQFF	TRBV6-5	TRBJ2-1	NA	NA
TGTGCCAGCAGTTTGGCTAGCCGCTACGAGCAGTACTTC	CASSLASRYEQYF	TRBV28	TRBJ2-7	NA	NA
TGTGCCAGCAACCCCCCGGGACCGTCGAACACCGGGGAGCTGTTTTTT	CASNPPGPSNTGELFF	TRBV7-8	TRBJ2-2	NA	NA
TGTGCCAGCACCCGACAGGGTCAGAACTATGGCTACACCTTC	CASTRQGQNYGYTF	TRBV5-4	TRBJ1-2	TRBD1	many
TGTGCCAGCAGGGACAGGGGTGGCAATGAGCAGTTCTTC	CASRDRGGNEQFF	TRBV7-3	TRBJ2-1	TRBD1	many
TGCGCCAGCAGCCAAGCCGTGTCTGGGGAGACCCAGTACTTC	CASSQAVSGETQYF	TRBV4-1	TRBJ2-5	NA	few